The sequence of this T cell receptor (beta chain) was determined in a study of T cell changes during pregnancy in multiple sclerosis. This clone was recorded once. The germline V gene has CDR1 MNHEY and CDR2 SVGAGI. The CDR3 covers 14 residues. Unmatched junction bases numbered 10, after V lost 10 bases and J lost 5 bases. Using immunoSEQ multiplex PCR, the repertoire was profiled, and TCRdb retains in-frame clones only, with some absent. Among tens of thousands of clones, about nine tenths were seen once, and the ten largest hold approximately 1.4%. Source: peripheral blood, taken after pregnancy. V usage is TRBV6-5 and J usage is TRBJ1-4; 7 positions agree with TRBD1. The sequence derives from a female donor in good health, enrolled as a control in a pregnancy study. CDR3 sequence reads: CATRVAGGNEKLFF. As DNA, the CDR3 is TGTGCCACCCGAGTAGCAGGGGGAAATGAAAAACTGTTTTTT.